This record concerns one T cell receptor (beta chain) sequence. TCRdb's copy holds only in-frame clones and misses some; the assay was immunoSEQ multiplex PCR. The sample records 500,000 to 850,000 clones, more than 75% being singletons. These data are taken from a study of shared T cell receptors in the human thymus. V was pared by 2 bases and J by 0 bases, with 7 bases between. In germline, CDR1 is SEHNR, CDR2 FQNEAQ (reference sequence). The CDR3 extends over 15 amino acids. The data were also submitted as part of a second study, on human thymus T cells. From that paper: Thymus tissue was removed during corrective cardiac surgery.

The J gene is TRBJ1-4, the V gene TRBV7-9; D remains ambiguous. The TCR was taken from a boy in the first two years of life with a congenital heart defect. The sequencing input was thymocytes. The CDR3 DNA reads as TGTGCCAGCAGCTTAAGCACTGCAACTAATGAAAAACTGTTTTTT. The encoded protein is CASSLSTATNEKLFF. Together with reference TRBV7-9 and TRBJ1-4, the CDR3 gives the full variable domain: DTGVSQNPRHKITKRGQNVTFRCDPISEHNRLYWYRQTLGQGPEFLTYFQNEAQLEKSRLLSDRFSAERPKGSFSTLEIQRTEQGDSAMYLCASSLSTATNEKLFFGSGTQLSVL.